The 8 T cell receptor beta chains below all came from one sample that was sequenced in a study of shared clonotypes between healthy human individuals. The table came from immunoSEQ multiplex PCR; TCRdb's copy has only in-frame clones and leaves some out. The sample lists a few hundred thousand clones, around 77% occurring once. The sequenced sample was PBMCs. The origin of the receptors is a woman aged 40 to 50 in good health. Some clones in this sample may be carry-over from other donors' samples.

The genes are TRBV4-3 and TRBJ2-2, with 8 bases aligning to TRBD2. Germline CDR1 is LGHNA and CDR2 is YSLEER. The length of the CDR3 is 19 residues. Germline trimming cut 0 bases from V and 6 bases from J; bases unmatched to any gene: 15. The CDR3 protein is CASSQDRVRASGRAGELFF. The CDR3 nucleotides are TGCGCCAGCAGCCAAGATCGGGTGAGGGCCAGCGGGAGAGCCGGGGAGCTGTTTTTT.

This clone occurred once. One end of the junction is discordant with germline, which a read error may explain. The chain links TRBV6-1 to TRBJ2-1; 11 nucleotides align to TRBD2. Germline CDR1 is MNHNS and CDR2 is SASEGT. CDR3 length: 16 residues. In DNA, the CDR3 is TGTGCCTGCAGAGAACGTGGTAGCGGGAGGGGGGATGAGCAGTTCTTC. Translated, it gives CACRERGSGRGDEQFF.

In its sample, this clone was seen a few times. J is TRBJ2-2 and V is TRBV5-1; D assignment may be TRBD1 or TRBD2 (5 bases each). The CDR3 is 14 residues long. Per the germline V gene, CDR1 is SGHRS and CDR2 is YFSETQ. The V end was cut by 4 bases, the J end by 5 bases, with 12 bases between. CDR3 amino acids: CASSPGPSTGELFF. The CDR3 DNA reads as TGCGCCAGCAGCCCGGGACCCTCTACCGGGGAGCTGTTTTTT.

J is TRBJ1-1 and V is TRBV9, with 10 bases that match TRBD1. This CDR3 has 15 residues. V shed 3 bases and J 4 bases; nucleotides not matched to a gene: 6. From germline, CDR1 is SGDLS and CDR2 YYNGEE. The CDR3 sequence: CASSATGGLGTEAFF. The CDR3 coding sequence is TGTGCCAGCAGCGCGACAGGGGGCTTAGGCACTGAAGCTTTCTTT.

The rearrangement joins TRBV7-2 to TRBJ2-4, with 8 positions matching TRBD2. The CDR3 consists of 19 residues. After removal of 5 bases from V and 1 base from J, the junction contained 16 bases not matched to a gene. Germline CDR1 and CDR2: SGHTA and FQGNSA. CDR3 nucleotides: TGTGCCAGCAGCCAGCAGGGTACAAGCGGGAGTTGGGCCAAAAACATTCAGTACTTC. This translates into CASSQQGTSGSWAKNIQYF.

The chain links TRBV18 to TRBJ2-7; 9 bases line up with TRBD1. J gave up 2 bases and V 7 bases, and 6 bases lay outside the gene matches. Germline CDR1 reads KGHSH; CDR2 reads LQKENI. CDR3 length: 14 residues. The CDR3 protein is CASWDRDPTYEQYF. As DNA, the CDR3 is TGTGCCAGCTGGGACAGGGACCCTACCTACGAGCAGTACTTC.

The CDR3 DNA sequence: TGCGCCAGCAGCTTTCCGGGACTAGCGGGAATTAATGAGCAGTTCTTC. This translates into CASSFPGLAGINEQFF. This chain links TRBV5-1 with TRBJ2-1; 13 bases agree with TRBD2. Germline V gene lookup returns CDR1 SGHRS and CDR2 YFSETQ. This CDR3 spans 16 amino acids. Germline trimming cut 2 bases from V and 7 bases from J; bases unmatched to any gene: 6.

As to this clone: Given a far larger clone just one base away, this is likely a sequencing read error. The V call is TRBV7-2, the J call TRBJ2-2; D remains unclear. This CDR3 region has 16 residues. Germline V lookup: CDR1 SGHTA, CDR2 FQGNSA. V lost 6 bases, J lost 6 bases, and 20 bases lay in between. The DNA of the CDR3 is TGTGCCAGCAGTTCCACCCCACCCCGGCGGCCCGGGGAGCTGTTTTTT. Amino acids: CASSSTPPRRPGELFF.